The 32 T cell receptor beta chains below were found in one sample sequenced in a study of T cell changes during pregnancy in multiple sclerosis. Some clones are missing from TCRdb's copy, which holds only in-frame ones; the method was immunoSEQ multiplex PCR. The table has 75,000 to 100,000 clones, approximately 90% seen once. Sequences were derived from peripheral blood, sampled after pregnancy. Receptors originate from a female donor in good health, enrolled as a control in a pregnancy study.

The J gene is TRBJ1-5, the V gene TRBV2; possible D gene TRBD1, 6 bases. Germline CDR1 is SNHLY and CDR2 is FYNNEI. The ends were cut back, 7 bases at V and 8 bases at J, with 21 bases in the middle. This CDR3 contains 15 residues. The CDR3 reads CASIGQPRVKEPQHF. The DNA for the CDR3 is TGTGCCAGCATTGGACAGCCCCGGGTCAAGGAGCCCCAGCATTTT.

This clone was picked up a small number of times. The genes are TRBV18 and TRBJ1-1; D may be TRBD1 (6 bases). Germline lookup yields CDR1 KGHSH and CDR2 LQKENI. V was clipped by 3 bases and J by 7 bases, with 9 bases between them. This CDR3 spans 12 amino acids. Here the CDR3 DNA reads TGTGCCAGCTCACCCCGACAGGATGAAGCTTTCTTT. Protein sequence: CASSPRQDEAFF.

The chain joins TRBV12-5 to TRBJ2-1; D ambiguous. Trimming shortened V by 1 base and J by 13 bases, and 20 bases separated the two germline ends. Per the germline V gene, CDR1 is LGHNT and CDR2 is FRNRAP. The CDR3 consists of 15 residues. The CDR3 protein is CASGLDSVPSLSQFF. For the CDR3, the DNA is TGTGCTAGTGGTTTGGACAGTGTCCCATCCCTGTCCCAGTTCTTC.

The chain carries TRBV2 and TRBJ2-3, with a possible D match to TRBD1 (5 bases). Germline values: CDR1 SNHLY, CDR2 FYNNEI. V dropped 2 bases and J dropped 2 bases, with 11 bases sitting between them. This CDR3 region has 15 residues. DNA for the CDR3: TGTGCCAGCAGTGAACAGGGTTTCTCCACAGATACGCAGTATTTT. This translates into CASSEQGFSTDTQYF.

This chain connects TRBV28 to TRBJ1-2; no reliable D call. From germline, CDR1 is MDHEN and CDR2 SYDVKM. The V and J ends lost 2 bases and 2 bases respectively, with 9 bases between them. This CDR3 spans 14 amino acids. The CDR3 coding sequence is TGTGCCAGCAGTTTAGGGCAAGTAAACTATGGCTACACCTTC. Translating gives CASSLGQVNYGYTF.

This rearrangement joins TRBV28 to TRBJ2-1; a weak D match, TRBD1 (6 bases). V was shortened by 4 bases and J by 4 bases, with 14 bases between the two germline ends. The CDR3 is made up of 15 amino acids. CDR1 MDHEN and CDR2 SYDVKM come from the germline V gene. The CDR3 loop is CASSSSDSQYNEQFF. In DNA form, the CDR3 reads TGTGCCAGCAGTTCGTCGGACAGCCAATACAATGAGCAGTTCTTC.

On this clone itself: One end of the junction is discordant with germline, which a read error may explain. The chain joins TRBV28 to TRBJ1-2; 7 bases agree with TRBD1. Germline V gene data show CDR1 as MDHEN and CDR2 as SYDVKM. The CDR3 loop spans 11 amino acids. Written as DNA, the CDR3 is TGTGCCAGCAGTTTGTCGGGACAGATTGGCTTC. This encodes CASSLSGQIGF.

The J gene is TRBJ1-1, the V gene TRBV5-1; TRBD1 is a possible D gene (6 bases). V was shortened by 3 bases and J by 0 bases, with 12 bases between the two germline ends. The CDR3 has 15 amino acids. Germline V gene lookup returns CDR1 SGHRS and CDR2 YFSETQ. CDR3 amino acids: CASSSRGPMNTEAFF. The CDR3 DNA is TGCGCCAGCAGCTCCAGGGGTCCCATGAACACTGAAGCTTTCTTT.

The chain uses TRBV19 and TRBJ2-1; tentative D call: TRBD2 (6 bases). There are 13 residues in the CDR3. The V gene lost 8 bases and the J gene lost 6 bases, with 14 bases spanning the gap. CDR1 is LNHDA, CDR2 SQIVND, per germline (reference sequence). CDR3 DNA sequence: TGTGCCAGTCGACTAGTAGGGGTCAATGAGCAGTTCTTC. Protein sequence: CASRLVGVNEQFF.

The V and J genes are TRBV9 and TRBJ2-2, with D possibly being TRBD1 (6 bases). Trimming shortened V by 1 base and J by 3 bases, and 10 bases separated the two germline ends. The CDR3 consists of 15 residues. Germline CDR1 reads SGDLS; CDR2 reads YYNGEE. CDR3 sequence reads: CASSVWGRDTGELFF. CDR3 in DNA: TGTGCCAGCAGCGTATGGGGGCGGGACACCGGGGAGCTGTTTTTT. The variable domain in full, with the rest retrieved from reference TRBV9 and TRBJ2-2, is DSGVTQTPKHLITATGQRVTLRCSPRSGDLSVYWYQQSLDQGLQFLIQYYNGEERAKGNILERFSAQQFPDLHSELNLSSLELGDSALYFCASSVWGRDTGELFFGEGSRLTVL.

CDR3 nucleotide sequence: TGTGCCAGCAGTGAAGACCCGAGGCGGGGGGATGTGAATGAGCAGTTCTTC. As protein: CASSEDPRRGDVNEQFF. This chain links TRBV6-1 with TRBJ2-1, with 8 bases fitting TRBD2. The CDR3 is made up of 17 amino acids. The J segment lost 7 bases and the V segment lost 1 base, leaving 12 bases of the junction unmatched. Per the germline V gene, CDR1 is MNHNS and CDR2 is SASEGT.

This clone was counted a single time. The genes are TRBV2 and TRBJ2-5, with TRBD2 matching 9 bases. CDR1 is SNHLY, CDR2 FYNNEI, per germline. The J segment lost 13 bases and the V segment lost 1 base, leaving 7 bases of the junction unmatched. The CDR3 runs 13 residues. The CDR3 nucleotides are TGTGCCAGCAGTGAAGTTCCTAGCGGGGCCGGGTACTTC. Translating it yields CASSEVPSGAGYF.

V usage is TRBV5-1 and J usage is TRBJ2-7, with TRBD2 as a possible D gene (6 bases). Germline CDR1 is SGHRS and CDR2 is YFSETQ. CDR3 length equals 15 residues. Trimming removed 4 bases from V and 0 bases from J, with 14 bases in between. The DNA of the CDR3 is TGCGCCAGCAGCATTGGGGAGGAAGTCTCCTACGAGCAGTACTTC. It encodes CASSIGEEVSYEQYF.

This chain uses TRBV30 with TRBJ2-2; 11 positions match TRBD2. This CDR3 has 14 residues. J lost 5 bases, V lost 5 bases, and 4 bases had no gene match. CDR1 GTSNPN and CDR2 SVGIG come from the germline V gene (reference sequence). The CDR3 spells CAWLAGGLTGELFF. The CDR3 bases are TGTGCCTGGTTAGCGGGGGGGCTGACCGGGGAGCTGTTTTTT.

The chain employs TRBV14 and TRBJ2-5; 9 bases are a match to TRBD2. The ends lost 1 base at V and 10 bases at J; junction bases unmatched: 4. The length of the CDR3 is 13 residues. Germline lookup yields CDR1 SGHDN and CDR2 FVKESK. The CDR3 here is CASSQGLAGYQYF. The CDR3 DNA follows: TGTGCCAGCAGCCAAGGGCTAGCGGGATACCAGTACTTC.

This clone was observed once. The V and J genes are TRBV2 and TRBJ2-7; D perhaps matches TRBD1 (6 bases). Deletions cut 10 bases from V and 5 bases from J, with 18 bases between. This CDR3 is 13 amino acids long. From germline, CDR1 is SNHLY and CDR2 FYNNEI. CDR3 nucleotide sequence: TGTGCCACCCAAAGGCAGGGGACCGACGAGCAGTACTTC. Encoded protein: CATQRQGTDEQYF.

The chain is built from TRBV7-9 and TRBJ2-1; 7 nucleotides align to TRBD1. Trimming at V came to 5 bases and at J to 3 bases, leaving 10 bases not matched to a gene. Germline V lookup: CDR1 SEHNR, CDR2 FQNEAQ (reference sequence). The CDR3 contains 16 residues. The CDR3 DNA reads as TGTGCCAGCAGCCGGAAGAGGGGGCCGGGCTACAATGAGCAGTTCTTC. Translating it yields CASSRKRGPGYNEQFF.

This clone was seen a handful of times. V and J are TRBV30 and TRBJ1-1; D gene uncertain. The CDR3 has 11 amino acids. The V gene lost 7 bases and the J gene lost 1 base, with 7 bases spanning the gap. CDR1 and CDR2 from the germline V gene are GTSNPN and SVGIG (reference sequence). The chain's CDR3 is CAYRQNTEAFF. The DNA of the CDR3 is TGTGCCTATCGACAGAACACTGAAGCTTTCTTT.

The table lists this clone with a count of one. In DNA form, the CDR3 reads TGTGCCATCAGTGAGAGTAGGGGGCCCACGAGCGAGCAGTACTTC. Protein: CAISESRGPTSEQYF. The rearrangement links TRBV10-3 to TRBJ2-7, with 7 bases identical to TRBD1. The CDR3 is 15 residues long. The V gene end was trimmed by 2 bases and the J gene end by 6 bases; junction bases not matched to a gene: 10. The germline V gene has CDR1 ENHRY and CDR2 SYGVKD.

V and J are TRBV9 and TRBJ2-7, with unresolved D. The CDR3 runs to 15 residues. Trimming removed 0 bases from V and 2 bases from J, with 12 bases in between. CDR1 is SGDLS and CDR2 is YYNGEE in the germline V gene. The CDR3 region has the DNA TGTGCCAGCAGCGTAGGAGGCGGCGCTGCCTACGAGCAGTACTTC. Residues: CASSVGGGAAYEQYF.

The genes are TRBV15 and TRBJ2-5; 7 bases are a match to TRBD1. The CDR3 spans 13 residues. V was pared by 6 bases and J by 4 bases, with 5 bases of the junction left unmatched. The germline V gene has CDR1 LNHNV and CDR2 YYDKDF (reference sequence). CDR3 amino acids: CATSRDRGETQYF. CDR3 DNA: TGTGCCACCAGTAGGGACAGAGGAGAGACCCAGTACTTC.

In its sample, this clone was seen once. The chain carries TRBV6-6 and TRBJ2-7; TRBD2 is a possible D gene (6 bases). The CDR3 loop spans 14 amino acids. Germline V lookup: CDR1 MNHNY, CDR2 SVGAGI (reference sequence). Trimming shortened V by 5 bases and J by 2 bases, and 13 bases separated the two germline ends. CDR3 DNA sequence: TGTGCCAGCAGTGTAGCGGATACGACCTACGAGCAGTACTTC. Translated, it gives CASSVADTTYEQYF.

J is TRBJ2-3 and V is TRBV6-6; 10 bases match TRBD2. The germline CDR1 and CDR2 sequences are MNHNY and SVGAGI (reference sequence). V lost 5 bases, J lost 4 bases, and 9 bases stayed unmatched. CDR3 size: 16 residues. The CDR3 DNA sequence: TGTGCCAGCAGTCAGCGAGCGGGAGGGCCCCCAGATACGCAGTATTTT. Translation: CASSQRAGGPPDTQYF.

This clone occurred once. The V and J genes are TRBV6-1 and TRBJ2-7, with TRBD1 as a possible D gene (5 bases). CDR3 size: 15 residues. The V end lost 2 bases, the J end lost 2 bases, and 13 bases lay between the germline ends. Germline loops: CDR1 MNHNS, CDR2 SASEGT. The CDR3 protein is CASSESNRSPYEQYF. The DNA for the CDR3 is TGTGCCAGCAGTGAATCTAACAGGAGCCCCTACGAGCAGTACTTC.

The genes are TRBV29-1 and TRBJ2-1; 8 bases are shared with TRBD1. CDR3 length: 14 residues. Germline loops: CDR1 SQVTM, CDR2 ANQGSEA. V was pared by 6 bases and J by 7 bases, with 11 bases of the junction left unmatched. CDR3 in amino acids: CSVRDRGAGNEQFF. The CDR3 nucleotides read TGCAGCGTCCGCGACAGGGGAGCTGGGAATGAGCAGTTCTTC.

As DNA, the CDR3 is TGTGCCAGTAGTGGGCTAGCGGGATCAGGCCACAATGAGCAGTTCTTC. Its translation: CASSGLAGSGHNEQFF. This chain links TRBV19 with TRBJ2-1; 9 bases align to TRBD2. Unmatched junction bases numbered 10, after V lost 5 bases and J lost 5 bases. The CDR3 is made up of 16 amino acids. Germline-derived CDR1 and CDR2 are LNHDA and SQIVND (reference sequence).

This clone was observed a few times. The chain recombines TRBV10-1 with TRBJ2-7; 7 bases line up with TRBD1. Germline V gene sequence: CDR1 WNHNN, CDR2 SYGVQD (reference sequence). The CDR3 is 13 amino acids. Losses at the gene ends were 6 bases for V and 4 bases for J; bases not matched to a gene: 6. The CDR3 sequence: CASRTGLHYEQYF. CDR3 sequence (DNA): TGCGCCAGCAGGACAGGGTTGCATTACGAGCAGTACTTC.

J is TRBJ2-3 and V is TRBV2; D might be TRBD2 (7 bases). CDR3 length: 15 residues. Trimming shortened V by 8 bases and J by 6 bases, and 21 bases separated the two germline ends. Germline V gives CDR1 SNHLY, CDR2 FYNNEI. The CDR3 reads CASEGGSSFMDTQYF. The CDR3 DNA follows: TGTGCCAGCGAGGGGGGGTCCTCTTTCATGGATACGCAGTATTTT.

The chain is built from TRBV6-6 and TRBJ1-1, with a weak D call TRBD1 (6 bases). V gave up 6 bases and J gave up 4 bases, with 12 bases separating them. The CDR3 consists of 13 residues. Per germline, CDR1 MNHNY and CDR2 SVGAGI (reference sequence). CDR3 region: CASSPKGGTEAFF. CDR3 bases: TGTGCCAGCAGCCCGAAAGGGGGCACTGAAGCTTTCTTT.

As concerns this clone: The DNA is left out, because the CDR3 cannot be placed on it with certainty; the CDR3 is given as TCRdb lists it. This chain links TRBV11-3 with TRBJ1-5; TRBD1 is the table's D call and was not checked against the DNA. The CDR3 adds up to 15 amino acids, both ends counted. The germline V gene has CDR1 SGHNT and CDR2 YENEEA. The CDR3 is CASSSGQSAPAFWYF.

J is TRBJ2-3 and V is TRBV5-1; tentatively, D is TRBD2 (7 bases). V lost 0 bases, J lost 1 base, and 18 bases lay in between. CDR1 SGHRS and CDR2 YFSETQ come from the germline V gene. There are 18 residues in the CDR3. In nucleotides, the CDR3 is TGCGCCAGCAGCTTGGGAGCCCTCGGGGGGCCAGGCACAGATACGCAGTATTTT. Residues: CASSLGALGGPGTDTQYF.

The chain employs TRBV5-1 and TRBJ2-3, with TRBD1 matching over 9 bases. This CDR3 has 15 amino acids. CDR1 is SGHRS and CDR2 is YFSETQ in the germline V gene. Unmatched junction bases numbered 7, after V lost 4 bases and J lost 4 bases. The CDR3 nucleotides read TGCGCCAGCAGCATTGGCACAGGGGGCTCAGATACGCAGTATTTT. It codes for CASSIGTGGSDTQYF.